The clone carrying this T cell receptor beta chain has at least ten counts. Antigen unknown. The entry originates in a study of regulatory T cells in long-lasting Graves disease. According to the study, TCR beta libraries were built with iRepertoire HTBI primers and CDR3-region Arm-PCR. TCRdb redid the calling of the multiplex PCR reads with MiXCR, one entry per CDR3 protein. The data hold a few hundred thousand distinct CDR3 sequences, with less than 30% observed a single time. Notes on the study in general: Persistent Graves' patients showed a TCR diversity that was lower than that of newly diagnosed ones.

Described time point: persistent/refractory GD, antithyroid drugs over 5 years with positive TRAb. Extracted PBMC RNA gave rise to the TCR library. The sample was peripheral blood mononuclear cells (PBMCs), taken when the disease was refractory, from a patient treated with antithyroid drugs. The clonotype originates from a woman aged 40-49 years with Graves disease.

The CDR3 region is CASTLRVSGIPQYF. CDR3 bases: TGTGCCAGCACCCTAAGGGTTAGCGGGATACCCCAGTACTTC. The chain has TRBV2 and TRBJ2-5, with 8 bases matching TRBD2. From germline, CDR1 is SNHLY and CDR2 FYNNEI. The CDR3 runs to 14 residues. V was clipped by 7 bases and J by 9 bases; unmatched bases: 13.